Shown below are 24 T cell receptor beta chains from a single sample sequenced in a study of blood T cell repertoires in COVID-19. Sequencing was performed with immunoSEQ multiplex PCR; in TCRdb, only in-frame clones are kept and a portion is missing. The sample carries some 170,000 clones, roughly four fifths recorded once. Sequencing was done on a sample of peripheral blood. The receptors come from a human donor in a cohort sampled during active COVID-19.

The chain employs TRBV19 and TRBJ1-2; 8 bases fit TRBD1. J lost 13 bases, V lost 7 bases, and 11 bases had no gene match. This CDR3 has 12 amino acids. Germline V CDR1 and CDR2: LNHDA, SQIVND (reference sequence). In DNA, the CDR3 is TGTGCCAGTAACGAAAAGGACAGGGTTCGCACCTTC. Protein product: CASNEKDRVRTF.

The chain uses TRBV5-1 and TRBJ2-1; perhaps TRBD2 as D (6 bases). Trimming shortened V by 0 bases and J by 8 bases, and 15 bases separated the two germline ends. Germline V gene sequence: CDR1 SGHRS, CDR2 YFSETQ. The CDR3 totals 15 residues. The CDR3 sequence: CASSLAGGSGDEQFF. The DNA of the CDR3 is TGCGCCAGCAGCTTGGCCGGAGGCTCGGGGGATGAGCAGTTCTTC.

CDR3 DNA sequence: TGTGCCAGCAGTATGGGACAGGTTCCCCTCCACTTT. Protein sequence: CASSMGQVPLHF. V gene TRBV12-3 or TRBV12-4 combines with J gene TRBJ1-6; 8 bases are shared with TRBD1. The CDR3 runs 12 residues. Germline trimming cut 5 bases from V and 13 bases from J; bases unmatched to any gene: 4.

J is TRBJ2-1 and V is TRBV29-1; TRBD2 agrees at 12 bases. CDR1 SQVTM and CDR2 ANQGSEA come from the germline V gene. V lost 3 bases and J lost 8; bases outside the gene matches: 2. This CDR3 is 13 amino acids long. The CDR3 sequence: CSVDRLAGDEQFF. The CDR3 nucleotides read TGCAGCGTTGACCGACTAGCGGGAGATGAGCAGTTCTTC.

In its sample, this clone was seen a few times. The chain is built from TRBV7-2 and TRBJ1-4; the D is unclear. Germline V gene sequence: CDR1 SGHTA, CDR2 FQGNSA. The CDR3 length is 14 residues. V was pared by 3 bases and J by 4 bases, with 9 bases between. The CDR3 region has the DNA TGTGCCAGCAGCTTGCAGGTCCGTAATGAAAAACTGTTTTTT. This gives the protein CASSLQVRNEKLFF.

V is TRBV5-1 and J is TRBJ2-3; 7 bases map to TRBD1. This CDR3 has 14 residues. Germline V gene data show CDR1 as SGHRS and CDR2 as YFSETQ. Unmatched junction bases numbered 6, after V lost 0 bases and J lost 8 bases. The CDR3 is CASSLGQGGATQYF. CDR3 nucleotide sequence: TGCGCCAGCAGCTTGGGACAGGGTGGTGCTACGCAGTATTTT.

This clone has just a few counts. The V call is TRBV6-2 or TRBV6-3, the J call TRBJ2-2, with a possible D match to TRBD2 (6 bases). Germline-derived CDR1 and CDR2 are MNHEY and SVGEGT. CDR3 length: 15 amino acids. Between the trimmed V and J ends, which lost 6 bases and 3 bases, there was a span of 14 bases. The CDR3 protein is CASSPPGGYTGELFF. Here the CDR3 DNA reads TGTGCCAGCAGCCCTCCCGGGGGTTACACCGGGGAGCTGTTTTTT.

The chain's CDR3 is CASSRTGANQPQHF. CDR3 DNA sequence: TGTGCCAGCAGCCGGACAGGGGCCAATCAGCCCCAGCATTTT. This sequence joins TRBV11-2 and TRBJ1-5; 9 nucleotides agree with TRBD1. With 5 bases clipped from V and 3 bases from J, the junction kept 2 bases outside the gene matches. The CDR3 covers 14 residues. Germline values: CDR1 SGHAT, CDR2 FQNNGV.

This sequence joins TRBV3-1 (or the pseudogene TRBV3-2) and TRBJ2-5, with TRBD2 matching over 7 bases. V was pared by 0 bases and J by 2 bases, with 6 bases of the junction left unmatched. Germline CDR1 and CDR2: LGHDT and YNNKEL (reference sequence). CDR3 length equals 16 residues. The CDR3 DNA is TGTGCCAGCAGCCAAGATCCCCCGGGGGGACAAGAGACCCAGTACTTC. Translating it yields CASSQDPPGGQETQYF.

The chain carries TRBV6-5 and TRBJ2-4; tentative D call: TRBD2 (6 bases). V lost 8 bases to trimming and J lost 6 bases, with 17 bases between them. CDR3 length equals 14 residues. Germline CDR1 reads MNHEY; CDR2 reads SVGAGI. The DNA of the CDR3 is TGTGCCAGCTCCAGGCGGGGTCCCCTAAACATTCAGTACTTC. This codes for CASSRRGPLNIQYF.

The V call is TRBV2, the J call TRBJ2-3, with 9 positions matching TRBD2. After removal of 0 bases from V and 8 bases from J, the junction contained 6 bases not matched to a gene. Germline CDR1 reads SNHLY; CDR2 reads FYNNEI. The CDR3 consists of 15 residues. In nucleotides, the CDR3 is TGTGCCAGCAGTGAAGCGCGACTAGCGGCAACTACGCAGTATTTT. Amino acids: CASSEARLAATTQYF.

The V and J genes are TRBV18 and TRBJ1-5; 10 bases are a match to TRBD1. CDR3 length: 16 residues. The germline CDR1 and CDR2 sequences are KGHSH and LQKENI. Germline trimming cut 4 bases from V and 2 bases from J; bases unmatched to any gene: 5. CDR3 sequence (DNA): TGTGCCAGCTCACTGTCCGGGACAGGGGGCAATCAGCCCCAGCATTTT. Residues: CASSLSGTGGNQPQHF.

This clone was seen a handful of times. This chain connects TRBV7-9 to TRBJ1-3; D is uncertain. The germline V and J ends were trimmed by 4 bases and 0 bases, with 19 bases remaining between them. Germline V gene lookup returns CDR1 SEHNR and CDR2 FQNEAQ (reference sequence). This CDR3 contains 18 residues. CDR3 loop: CASSSTAVRVSSGNTIYF. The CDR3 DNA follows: TGTGCCAGCAGCTCCACCGCGGTTCGAGTGAGCTCTGGAAACACCATATATTTT.

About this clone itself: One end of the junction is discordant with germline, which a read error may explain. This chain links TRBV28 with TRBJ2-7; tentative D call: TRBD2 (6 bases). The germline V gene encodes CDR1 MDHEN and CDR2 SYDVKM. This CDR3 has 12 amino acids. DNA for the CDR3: TGTGCCAGCAGTTTGGGGACTCCCCGCGCGGACTTC. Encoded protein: CASSLGTPRADF.

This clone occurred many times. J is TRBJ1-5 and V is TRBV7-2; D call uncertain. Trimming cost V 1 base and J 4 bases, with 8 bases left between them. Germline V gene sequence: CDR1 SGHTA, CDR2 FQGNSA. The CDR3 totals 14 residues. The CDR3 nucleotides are TGTGCCAGCAGCTTAGAGCGGGGTAATCAGCCCCAGCATTTT. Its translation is CASSLERGNQPQHF.

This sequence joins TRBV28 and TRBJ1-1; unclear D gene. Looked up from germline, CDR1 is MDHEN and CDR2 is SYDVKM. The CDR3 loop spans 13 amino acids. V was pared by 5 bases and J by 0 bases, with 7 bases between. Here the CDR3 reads CASSPTVNTEAFF. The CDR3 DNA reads TGTGCCAGCAGTCCTACAGTGAACACTGAAGCTTTCTTT.

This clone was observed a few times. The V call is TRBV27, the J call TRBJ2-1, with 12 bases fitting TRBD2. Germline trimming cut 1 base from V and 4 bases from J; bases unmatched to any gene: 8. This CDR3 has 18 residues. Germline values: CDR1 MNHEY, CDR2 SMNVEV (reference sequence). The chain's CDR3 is CASSLYGTSGRLYNEQFF. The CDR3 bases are TGTGCCAGCAGTTTATATGGGACTAGCGGGCGCCTTTACAATGAGCAGTTCTTC.

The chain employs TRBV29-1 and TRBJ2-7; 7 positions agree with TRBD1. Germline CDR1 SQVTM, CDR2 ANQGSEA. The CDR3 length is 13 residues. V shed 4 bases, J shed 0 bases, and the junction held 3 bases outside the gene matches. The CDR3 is CSVVDRASYEQYF. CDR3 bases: TGCAGCGTTGTTGACAGGGCCTCCTACGAGCAGTACTTC.

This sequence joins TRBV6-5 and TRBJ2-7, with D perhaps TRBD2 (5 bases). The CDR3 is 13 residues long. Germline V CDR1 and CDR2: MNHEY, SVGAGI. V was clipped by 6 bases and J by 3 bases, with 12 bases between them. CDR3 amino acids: CASRRALLYEQYF. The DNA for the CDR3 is TGTGCCAGCAGGAGGGCTCTCCTCTACGAGCAGTACTTC.

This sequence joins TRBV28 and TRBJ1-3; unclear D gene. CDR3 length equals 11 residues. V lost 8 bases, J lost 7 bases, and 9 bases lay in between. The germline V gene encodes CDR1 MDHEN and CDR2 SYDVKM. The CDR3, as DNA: TGTGCCAGCTCACCAGGCAACACCATATATTTT. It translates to CASSPGNTIYF.

CDR3 nucleotides: TGTGCCAGCAGCTTCGCAGGGGGCCGAAGAAACACCATATATTTT. Translating gives CASSFAGGRRNTIYF. The chain uses TRBV11-2 and TRBJ1-3; 8 bases are shared with TRBD1. The CDR3 sequence is 15 residues long. Germline V lookup: CDR1 SGHAT, CDR2 FQNNGV. V lost 3 bases to trimming and J lost 5 bases; unmatched junction nucleotides: 6.

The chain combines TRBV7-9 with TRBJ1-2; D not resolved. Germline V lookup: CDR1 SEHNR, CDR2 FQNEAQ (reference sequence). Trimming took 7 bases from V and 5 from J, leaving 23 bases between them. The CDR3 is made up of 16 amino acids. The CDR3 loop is CASTNSGGSPAYGYTF. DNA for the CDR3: TGTGCCAGCACCAACTCCGGCGGCAGCCCTGCTTATGGCTACACCTTC.

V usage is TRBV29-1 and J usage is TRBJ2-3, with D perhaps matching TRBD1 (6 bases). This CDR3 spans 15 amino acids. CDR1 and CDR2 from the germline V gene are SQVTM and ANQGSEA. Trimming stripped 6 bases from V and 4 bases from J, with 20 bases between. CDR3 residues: CSVLGHRVVADTQYF. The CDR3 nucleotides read TGCAGCGTCCTCGGTCACAGGGTGGTCGCAGATACGCAGTATTTT.

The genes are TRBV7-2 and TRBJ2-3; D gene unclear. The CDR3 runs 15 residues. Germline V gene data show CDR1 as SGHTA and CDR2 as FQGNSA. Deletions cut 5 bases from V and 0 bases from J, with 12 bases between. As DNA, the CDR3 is TGTGCCAGCAGCCCAGTCCTGTCTAGCACAGATACGCAGTATTTT. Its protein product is CASSPVLSSTDTQYF.